A single sample gave rise to the 6 T cell receptor beta chains below, sequenced in a study of OX40 agonist ivuxolimab in advanced cancers. The table came from immunoSEQ multiplex PCR; TCRdb's copy has only in-frame clones and leaves some out. Of approximately 91,000 clones in the sample, about 90% were seen once. Sequencing used CD4+ or CD8+ T cells sorted from blood, obtained in a trial of the OX40 agonist ivuxolimab. These receptors were obtained from an adult with an advanced solid tumor such as melanoma, head and neck, liver or kidney cancer.

The V and J genes are TRBV5-1 and TRBJ2-3, with D unresolved. V gave up 0 bases and J gave up 5 bases, with 7 bases separating them. Germline CDR1 is SGHRS and CDR2 is YFSETQ. The CDR3 is 13 amino acids. CDR3 coding DNA: TGCGCCAGCAGCTTGGCTGGGTTAGATACGCAGTATTTT. Amino acids: CASSLAGLDTQYF.

CDR3 sequence reads: CASSAEAPGLNTDTQYF. The DNA of the CDR3 is TGTGCCAGCAGCGCAGAGGCTCCGGGACTGAACACAGATACGCAGTATTTT. V usage is TRBV9 and J usage is TRBJ2-3, with a tentative D call TRBD2 (6 bases). V was shortened by 3 bases and J by 2 bases, with 19 bases between the two germline ends. Per the germline V gene, CDR1 is SGDLS and CDR2 is YYNGEE. This CDR3 is built from 17 residues.

The chain joins TRBV5-1 to TRBJ2-5, with a possible D match to TRBD2 (6 bases). Per the germline V gene, CDR1 is SGHRS and CDR2 is YFSETQ. V dropped 0 bases and J dropped 1 base, with 16 bases sitting between them. This CDR3 region has 17 residues. CDR3 in amino acids: CASSLAFSLAFQETQYF. The CDR3, as DNA: TGCGCCAGCAGCTTGGCCTTTAGCCTAGCGTTCCAAGAGACCCAGTACTTC.

There are a few counts of this clone. The V gene is TRBV19, the J gene TRBJ1-4; possibly TRBD1 for D (5 bases). With 3 bases removed from V and 12 bases from J, the gap between germline ends came to 17 bases. Germline V gives CDR1 LNHDA, CDR2 SQIVND (reference sequence). The CDR3 contains 14 residues. This CDR3 reads CASSIGDRLGELFF. The CDR3 DNA is TGTGCCAGTAGTATCGGGGACCGCCTTGGGGAACTGTTTTTT.

The chain combines TRBV6-1 with TRBJ2-5; tentatively, D is TRBD1 (6 bases). CDR3 size: 13 residues. Looked up from germline, CDR1 is MNHNS and CDR2 is SASEGT. V lost 5 bases, J lost 9 bases, and 16 bases lay in between. In DNA form, the CDR3 reads TGTGCCAGCAGTCCTACAGGGCCGTCGTCCCAGTACTTC. Translated, it gives CASSPTGPSSQYF.

The J gene is TRBJ1-1, the V gene TRBV19, with no clear D. The CDR3 contains 12 residues. Germline V gene sequence: CDR1 LNHDA, CDR2 SQIVND (reference sequence). V was clipped by 3 bases and J by 11 bases, with 13 bases between them. CDR3 nucleotide sequence: TGTGCCAGTAGTATTGGTGGCGTACCGGCTTTCTTT. It codes for CASSIGGVPAFF.